The source of this T cell receptor (beta chain) is a study of read filtering for tumor transcriptome and immune sequencing. The overall study: R-ISS stage counts were eight or nine for I, roughly 15 for II, roughly seven for III. TCR-mapped reads were about 3.5 to 10.27 million with IR-seq versus about 85 to 1,300 with RNA-seq. Transcriptome libraries were built from DNase-treated RNA. Overall study results and limits: Approximately 80% of IR-seq clonotypes had one read, totaling 3% to 4% of reads; RNA-seq: about 69% and 49%.

V was pared by 5 bases and J by 4 bases, with 7 bases between. The CDR3 totals 12 residues. From 300 to 400 ng of RNA, a library with molecular barcoded alpha/delta and beta/gamma adaptors was made. One entry per CDR3 protein, called by TCRdb with MiXCR from the reads. This table has about 10,000 distinct CDR3 sequences, approximately 15% appearing once. This clonotype was observed many times. Its antigen is currently unknown. Sample: a population of CD138-negative cells sorted from bone marrow. The clonotype was recovered from a donor aged 40 or older with multiple myeloma. The chain couples TRBV12-3 or TRBV12-4 to TRBJ2-3; D remains unclear. CDR3 residues: CASSPDADTQYF. The CDR3 bases are TGTGCCAGCAGTCCGGACGCAGATACGCAGTATTTT.